This note documents a single TCR beta chain sequence. Its antigen is still unknown. The data stem from a study of blood T cells in healthy people across ages. Whole-study context: Every two T cells gave about one barcoded beta molecule via template switching. Study results and caveats: Higher diversity and more naive CD4+ cells were features of long-lived donors, compared to aged donors.

The germline CDR1 and CDR2 sequences are KGHSH and LQKENI. The CDR3 covers 14 residues. The junction had 4 bases not matched to a gene; V was cut back by 5 bases and J by 5 bases. The authors ran a second PCR of roughly 6 to 12 cycles using a sample-barcoded 5' primer and a J-beta primer mix. TCRdb processed the 5' RACE reads anew with MiXCR; each CDR3 protein has one entry. The repertoire includes roughly 500,000 distinct CDR3 sequences, approximately 25% of them detected once, and less than 9% sits in the top ten. These same records also appear under a second study, on T cells of mothers and their children.

Sequencing was carried out using blood. The chain combines TRBV18 with TRBJ2-4; TRBD1 agrees at 9 bases. The receptor was derived from a boy aged 10-17 years in good health. CDR3: CASSTQGAENIQYF. The CDR3 DNA reads TGTGCCAGCTCAACACAGGGGGCGGAAAACATTCAGTACTTC.